Below are 20 T cell receptor beta chains sequenced from a single sample in a study of shared clonotypes between healthy human individuals. The table came from immunoSEQ multiplex PCR; TCRdb's copy has only in-frame clones and leaves some out. Here the sample spans millions of clones, approximately 94% being singletons. Terminally differentiated effector memory CD45RA+ cells were excluded from the naive CD8 cells, which were CD45RO-negative and positively selected for CCR7. Specimen: naive CD8+ T cells from PBMCs. All receptors come from a man between 18 and 35 years old in good health. Some clones in this sample may be carry-over from other donors' samples.

This clone has just one count. V gene TRBV2 combines with J gene TRBJ2-6, with a possible D match to TRBD1 (5 bases). From germline, CDR1 is SNHLY and CDR2 FYNNEI. CDR3 length: 17 amino acids. Trimming cost V 2 bases and J 3 bases, with 14 bases left between them. As DNA, the CDR3 is TGTGCCAGCAGTGAAATCCCAGGGTACAGTGGGGCCAACGTCCTGACTTTC. Residues: CASSEIPGYSGANVLTF. The full variable domain, completed using reference TRBV2 and TRBJ2-6, is EPEVTQTPSHQVTQMGQEVILRCVPISNHLYFYWYRQILGQKVEFLVSFYNNEISEKSEIFDDQFSVERPDGSNFTLKIRSTKLEDSAMYFCASSEIPGYSGANVLTFGAGSRLTVL.

This chain joins TRBV5-1 and TRBJ1-1, with 8 positions matching TRBD1. The CDR3 extends over 15 amino acids. With 5 bases clipped from V and 6 bases from J, the junction kept 12 bases outside the gene matches. CDR1 is SGHRS and CDR2 is YFSETQ in the germline V gene. CDR3 protein: CASSLPRDRSPEAFF. The CDR3 DNA reads TGCGCCAGCAGTCTACCACGGGACAGGAGCCCTGAAGCTTTCTTT.

This chain links TRBV28 with TRBJ1-5; D not resolved. V lost 3 bases and J lost 0, with 12 bases in between. The CDR3 is 16 residues long. The germline CDR1 and CDR2 sequences are MDHEN and SYDVKM. CDR3 region: CASSFQQQDSNQPQHF. The CDR3 DNA is TGTGCCAGCAGTTTTCAACAGCAAGATAGCAATCAGCCCCAGCATTTT.

The gene calls are TRBV4-3 and TRBJ1-3; maybe TRBD1 (5 bases). V was shortened by 1 base and J by 0 bases, with 13 bases between the two germline ends. Germline CDR1 LGHNA, CDR2 YSLEER. The CDR3 runs to 17 residues. This CDR3 reads CASSQGNGGTSGNTIYF. The CDR3 nucleotides are TGCGCCAGCAGCCAAGGGAACGGGGGAACCTCTGGAAACACCATATATTTT.

The count of this clone is one. The rearrangement joins TRBV7-2 to TRBJ1-2; the D gene is possibly TRBD1 (6 bases). CDR1 SGHTA and CDR2 FQGNSA come from the germline V gene. This CDR3 has 14 amino acids. V was cut by 5 bases and J by 2 bases, with 12 bases left in between. In DNA, the CDR3 is TGTGCCAGCAGCCCCCGGGACATCAACTATGGCTACACCTTC. It specifies CASSPRDINYGYTF. The full variable domain, its missing parts supplied by reference TRBV7-2 and TRBJ1-2, is GAGVSQSPSNKVTEKGKDVELRCDPISGHTALYWYRQSLGQGLEFLIYFQGNSAPDKSGLPSDRFSAERTGGSVSTLTIQRTQQEDSAVYLCASSPRDINYGYTFGSGTRLTVV.

In DNA form, the CDR3 reads TGTGCCAGCAGGGGCGGGGAATTGAGAACTGAAGCTTTCTTT. It codes for CASRGGELRTEAFF. The chain couples TRBV11-2 to TRBJ1-1; D gene uncertain. The V and J ends lost 6 bases and 5 bases respectively, with 16 bases between them. The V gene's germline CDR1 is SGHAT and CDR2 FQNNGV. The CDR3 covers 14 residues.

Regarding this clone: The sample contains more than one DNA sequence encoding this CDR3. Here the CDR3 DNA reads TGTGCCAGCAGTCCCGGGACTAGCGGTACCTACGAGCAGTACTTC. This translates into CASSPGTSGTYEQYF. This chain joins TRBV27 and TRBJ2-7; TRBD2 aligns across 11 bases. Germline CDR1 MNHEY, CDR2 SMNVEV (reference sequence). Unmatched junction bases numbered 5, after V lost 5 bases and J lost 2 bases. The CDR3 is made up of 15 amino acids.

J is TRBJ2-3 and V is TRBV7-9; no reliable D call. Germline CDR1 SEHNR, CDR2 FQNEAQ (reference sequence). The ends were cut back, 3 bases at V and 5 bases at J, with 6 bases in the middle. The CDR3 loop spans 12 amino acids. The CDR3 sequence is CASSFTGDTQYF. The CDR3 coding sequence is TGTGCCAGCAGCTTTACCGGAGATACGCAGTATTTT.

This clone was seen a handful of times. V and J are TRBV10-3 and TRBJ1-1; D is perhaps TRBD1 (5 bases). Germline CDR1 and CDR2: ENHRY and SYGVKD. The germline V and J ends were trimmed by 0 bases and 3 bases, with 8 bases remaining between them. The CDR3 runs 14 residues. The CDR3 here is CAISESGVDTEAFF. The CDR3 bases are TGTGCCATCAGTGAGTCGGGGGTGGACACTGAAGCTTTCTTT.

V usage is TRBV5-6 and J usage is TRBJ2-7; D is possibly TRBD2 (6 bases). CDR3 size: 12 residues. Germline assignment: CDR1 SGHDT and CDR2 YYEEEE. V shed 1 base and J shed 8 bases, with 10 bases lying between them. The CDR3 loop is CASSLFGSQQYF. In DNA form, the CDR3 reads TGTGCCAGCAGCTTGTTCGGGAGCCAGCAGTACTTC.

This sequence joins TRBV13 and TRBJ2-7, with D perhaps TRBD2 (5 bases). Per the germline V gene, CDR1 is PRHDT and CDR2 is FYEKMQ (reference sequence). V was clipped by 5 bases and J by 0 bases, with 11 bases between them. The CDR3 is 14 amino acids. CDR3 nucleotides: TGTGCCAGCAGCCTCTGGAGGAACTCCTACGAGCAGTACTTC. Protein: CASSLWRNSYEQYF.

The gene calls are TRBV6-1 and TRBJ2-7; weak D call: TRBD1 (5 bases). CDR3 size: 15 residues. In germline, CDR1 is MNHNS, CDR2 SASEGT. The V end was cut by 6 bases, the J end by 2 bases, with 17 bases between. CDR3 region: CASREKQQAPYEQYF. The CDR3 DNA reads TGTGCCAGCAGGGAAAAGCAACAGGCCCCCTACGAGCAGTACTTC.

CDR3 amino acids: CASSLGAGVNEQFF. The CDR3, as DNA: TGTGCCAGCAGCTTAGGGGCGGGAGTAAATGAGCAGTTCTTC. J is TRBJ2-1 and V is TRBV13; 7 nucleotides agree with TRBD2. The CDR3 runs to 14 residues. V dropped 0 bases and J dropped 7; count of bases not matched to a gene: 3. Germline CDR1 is PRHDT and CDR2 is FYEKMQ (reference sequence).

In regard to this clone: The sample holds other DNA sequences that translate to the same CDR3. The V and J genes are TRBV7-9 and TRBJ1-1; D unclear. CDR3 size: 14 residues. Germline CDR1 is SEHNR and CDR2 is FQNEAQ (reference sequence). V lost 3 bases and J 2 bases, leaving 10 bases between the germline ends. CDR3 region: CASSLGRGNTEAFF. Here the CDR3 DNA reads TGTGCCAGCAGCTTGGGCCGGGGAAACACTGAAGCTTTCTTT. The full variable domain, in which reference TRBV7-9 and TRBJ1-1 provide the parts outside the CDR3, is DTGVSQNPRHKITKRGQNVTFRCDPISEHNRLYWYRQTLGQGPEFLTYFQNEAQLEKSRLLSDRFSAERPKGSFSTLEIQRTEQGDSAMYLCASSLGRGNTEAFFGQGTRLTVV.

The genes are TRBV7-3 and TRBJ2-2; TRBD2 might be the D (5 bases). CDR3 length equals 16 residues. Germline-derived CDR1 and CDR2 are SGHTA and FQGTGA. Trimming cost V 0 bases and J 6 bases, with 14 bases left between them. The CDR3 DNA sequence: TGTGCCAGCAGCTTAACGGTTAGCGAGAGACCCGGGGAGCTGTTTTTT. Translation: CASSLTVSERPGELFF.

The chain combines TRBV4-2 with TRBJ2-5; D uncertain. CDR3 length: 13 residues. CDR1 LGHNA and CDR2 YNFKEQ come from the germline V gene. Deletions cut 1 base from V and 5 bases from J, with 8 bases between. Written as DNA, the CDR3 is TGTGCCAGCAGCCAAGTCATTGTGGAGACCCAGTACTTC. It codes for CASSQVIVETQYF.

This clone appeared once. The chain recombines TRBV28 with TRBJ2-7; possibly TRBD1 or TRBD2 for D (5 bases each). Germline V gives CDR1 MDHEN, CDR2 SYDVKM. There are 15 residues in the CDR3. The V and J ends lost 3 bases and 5 bases respectively, with 17 bases between them. The CDR3 here is CASSFSMAGSDEQYF. The DNA for the CDR3 is TGTGCCAGCAGTTTTAGTATGGCAGGGAGCGACGAGCAGTACTTC.

This chain uses TRBV27 with TRBJ2-1; tentative D call: TRBD1 (5 bases). V was pared by 7 bases and J by 10 bases, with 20 bases between. Germline values: CDR1 MNHEY, CDR2 SMNVEV (reference sequence). The CDR3 totals 14 residues. The CDR3 bases are TGTGCCAGCACCCCTGGGGCGAACGCTGGAGAGCAGTTCTTC. Protein: CASTPGANAGEQFF.

CDR3 sequence (DNA): TGTGCCAGCAGCCACACCGGTAGGGCTTACGAGCAGTACTTC. Protein product: CASSHTGRAYEQYF. This sequence joins TRBV7-9 and TRBJ2-7; no reliable D call. The CDR3 sequence is 14 residues long. Trimming shortened V by 5 bases and J by 4 bases, and 15 bases separated the two germline ends. Germline CDR1 SEHNR, CDR2 FQNEAQ (reference sequence).

The chain has TRBV28 and TRBJ1-1; D is perhaps TRBD1 (5 bases). This CDR3 has 14 amino acids. Trimming left V 7 bases short and J 4 bases short, with 16 bases between. Germline CDR1 reads MDHEN; CDR2 reads SYDVKM. The CDR3 spells CASTPTGSVTEAFF. The CDR3 DNA reads as TGTGCCAGCACCCCAACAGGATCTGTCACTGAAGCTTTCTTT.